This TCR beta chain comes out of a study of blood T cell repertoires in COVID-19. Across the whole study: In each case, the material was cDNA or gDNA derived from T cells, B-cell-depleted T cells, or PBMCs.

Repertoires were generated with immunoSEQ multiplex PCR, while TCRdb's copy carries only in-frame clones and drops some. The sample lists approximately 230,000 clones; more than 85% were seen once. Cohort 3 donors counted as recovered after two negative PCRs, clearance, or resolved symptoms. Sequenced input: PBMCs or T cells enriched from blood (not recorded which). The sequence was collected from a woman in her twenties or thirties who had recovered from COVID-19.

The CDR3 nucleotides read TGTGCCAGCTCACCACCGCTTGAATCGGGAGGAATCACAGATACGCAGTATTTT. This codes for CASSPPLESGGITDTQYF. The chain carries TRBV18 and TRBJ2-3, with TRBD2 identical over 7 bases. This CDR3 contains 18 residues. The V segment lost 0 bases and the J segment 2 bases; nucleotides outside the gene matches: 11. The germline CDR1 and CDR2 sequences are KGHSH and LQKENI.